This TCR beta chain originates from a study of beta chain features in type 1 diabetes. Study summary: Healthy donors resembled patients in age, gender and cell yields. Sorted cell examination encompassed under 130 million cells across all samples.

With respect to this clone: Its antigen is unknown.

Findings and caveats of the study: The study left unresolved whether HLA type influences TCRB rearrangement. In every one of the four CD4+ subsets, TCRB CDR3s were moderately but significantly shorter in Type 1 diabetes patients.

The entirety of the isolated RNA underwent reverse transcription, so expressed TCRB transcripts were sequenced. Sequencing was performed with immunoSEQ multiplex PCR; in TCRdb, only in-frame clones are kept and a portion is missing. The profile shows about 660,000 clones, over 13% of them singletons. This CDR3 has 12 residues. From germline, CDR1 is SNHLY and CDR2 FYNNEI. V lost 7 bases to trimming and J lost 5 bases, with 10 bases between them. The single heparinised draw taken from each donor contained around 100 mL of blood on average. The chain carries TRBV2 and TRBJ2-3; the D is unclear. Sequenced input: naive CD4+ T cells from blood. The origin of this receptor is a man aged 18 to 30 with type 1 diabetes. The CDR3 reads CASMGVGDTQYF. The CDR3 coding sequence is TGTGCCAGCATGGGCGTGGGAGATACGCAGTATTTT.